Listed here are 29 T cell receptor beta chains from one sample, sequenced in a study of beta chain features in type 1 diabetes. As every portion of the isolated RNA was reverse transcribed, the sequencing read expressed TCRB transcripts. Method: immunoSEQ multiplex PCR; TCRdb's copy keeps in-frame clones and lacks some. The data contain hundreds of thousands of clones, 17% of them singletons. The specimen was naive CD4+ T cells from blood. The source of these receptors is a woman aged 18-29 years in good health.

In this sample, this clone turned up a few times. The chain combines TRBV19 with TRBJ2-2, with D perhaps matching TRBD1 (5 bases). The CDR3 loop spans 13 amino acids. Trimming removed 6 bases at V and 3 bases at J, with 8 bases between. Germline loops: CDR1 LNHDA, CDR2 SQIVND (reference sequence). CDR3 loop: CASRTRDTGELFF. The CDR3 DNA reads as TGTGCCAGTAGAACCAGGGACACCGGGGAGCTGTTTTTT.

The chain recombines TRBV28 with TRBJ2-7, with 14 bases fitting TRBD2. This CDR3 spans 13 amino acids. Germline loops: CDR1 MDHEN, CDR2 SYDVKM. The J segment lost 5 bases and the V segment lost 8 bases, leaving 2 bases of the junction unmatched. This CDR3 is CASRTSGRNEQYF. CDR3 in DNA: TGTGCCAGCCGGACTAGCGGGAGGAACGAGCAGTACTTC.

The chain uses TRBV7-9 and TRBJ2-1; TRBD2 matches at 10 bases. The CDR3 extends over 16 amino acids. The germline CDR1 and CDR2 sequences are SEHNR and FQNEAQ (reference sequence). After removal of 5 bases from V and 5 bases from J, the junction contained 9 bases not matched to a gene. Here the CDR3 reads CASSLPAGGPHNEQFF. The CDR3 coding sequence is TGTGCCAGCAGCCTTCCAGCGGGAGGGCCCCACAATGAGCAGTTCTTC.

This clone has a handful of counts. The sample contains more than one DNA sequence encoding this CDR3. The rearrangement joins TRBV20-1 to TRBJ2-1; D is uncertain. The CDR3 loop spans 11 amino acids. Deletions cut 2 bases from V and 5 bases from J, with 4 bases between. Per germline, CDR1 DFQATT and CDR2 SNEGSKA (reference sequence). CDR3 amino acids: CSARQDNEQFF. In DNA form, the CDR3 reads TGCAGTGCTAGACAAGACAATGAGCAGTTCTTC.

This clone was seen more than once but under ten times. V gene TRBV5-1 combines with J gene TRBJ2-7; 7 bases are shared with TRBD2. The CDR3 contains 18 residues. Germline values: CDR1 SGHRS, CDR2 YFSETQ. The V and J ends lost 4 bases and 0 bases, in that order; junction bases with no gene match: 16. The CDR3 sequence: CASSMIPSAGDSSYEQYF. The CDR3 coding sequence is TGCGCCAGCAGCATGATCCCCTCTGCGGGAGATTCCTCCTACGAGCAGTACTTC.

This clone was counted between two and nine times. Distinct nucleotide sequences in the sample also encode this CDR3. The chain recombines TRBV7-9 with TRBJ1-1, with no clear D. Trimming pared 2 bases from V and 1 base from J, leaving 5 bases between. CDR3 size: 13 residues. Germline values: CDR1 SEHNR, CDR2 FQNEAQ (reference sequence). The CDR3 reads CASSLQENTEAFF. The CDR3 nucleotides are TGTGCCAGCAGCTTACAGGAGAACACTGAAGCTTTCTTT.

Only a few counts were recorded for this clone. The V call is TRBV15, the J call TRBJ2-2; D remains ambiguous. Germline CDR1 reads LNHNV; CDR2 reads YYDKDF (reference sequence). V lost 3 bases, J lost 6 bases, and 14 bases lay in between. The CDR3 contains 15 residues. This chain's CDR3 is CATSSKKGWPGELFF. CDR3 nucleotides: TGTGCCACCAGCAGTAAAAAGGGTTGGCCCGGGGAGCTGTTTTTT.

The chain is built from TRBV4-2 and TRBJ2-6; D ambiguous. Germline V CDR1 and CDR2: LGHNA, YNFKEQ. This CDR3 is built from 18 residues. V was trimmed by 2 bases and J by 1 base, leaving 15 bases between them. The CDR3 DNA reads TGTGCCAGCAGCCAATTCCATAGGAAGAATTCTGGGGCCAACGTCCTGACTTTC. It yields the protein CASSQFHRKNSGANVLTF.

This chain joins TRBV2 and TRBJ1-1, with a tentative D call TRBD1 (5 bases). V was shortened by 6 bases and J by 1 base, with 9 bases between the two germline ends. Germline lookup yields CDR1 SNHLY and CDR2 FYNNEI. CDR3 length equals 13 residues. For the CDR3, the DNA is TGTGCCAGCAGGAGAGACAGGAACACTGAAGCTTTCTTT. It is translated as CASRRDRNTEAFF.

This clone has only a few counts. CDR3 nucleotide sequence: TGTGCCAGCAGCTATGGCCCGAATGAGCAGTTCTTC. Its protein is CASSYGPNEQFF. The chain has TRBV7-3 and TRBJ2-1; no definite D call. This CDR3 spans 12 amino acids. Germline CDR1 SGHTA, CDR2 FQGTGA. V dropped 4 bases and J dropped 7 bases, with 8 bases sitting between them.

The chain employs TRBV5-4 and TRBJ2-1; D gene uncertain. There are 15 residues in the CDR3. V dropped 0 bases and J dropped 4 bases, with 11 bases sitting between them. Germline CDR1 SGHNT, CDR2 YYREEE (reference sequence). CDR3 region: CASSLAGGRYNEQFF. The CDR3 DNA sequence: TGTGCCAGCAGCTTGGCCGGTGGCAGATACAATGAGCAGTTCTTC.

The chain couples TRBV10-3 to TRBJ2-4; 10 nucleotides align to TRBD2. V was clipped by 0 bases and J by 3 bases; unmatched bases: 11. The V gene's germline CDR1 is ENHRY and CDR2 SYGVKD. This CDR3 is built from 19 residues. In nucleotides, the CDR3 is TGTGCCATCAGTGAGTCCGCCCAGCGGGAGGGGTTAGGCAAAAACATTCAGTACTTC. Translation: CAISESAQREGLGKNIQYF.

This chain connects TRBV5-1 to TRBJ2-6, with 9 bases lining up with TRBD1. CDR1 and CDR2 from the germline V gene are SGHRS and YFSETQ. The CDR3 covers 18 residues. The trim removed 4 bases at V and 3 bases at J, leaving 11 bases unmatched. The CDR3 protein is CASSPTGGAEFGANVLTF. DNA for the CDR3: TGCGCCAGCAGCCCAACAGGGGGCGCGGAGTTTGGGGCCAACGTCCTGACTTTC.

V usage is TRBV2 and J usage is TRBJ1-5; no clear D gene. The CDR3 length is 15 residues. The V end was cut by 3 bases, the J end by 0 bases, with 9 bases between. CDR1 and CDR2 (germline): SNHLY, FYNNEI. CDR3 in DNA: TGTGCCAGCAGTGAGGACCGCTATAGCAATCAGCCCCAGCATTTT. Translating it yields CASSEDRYSNQPQHF.

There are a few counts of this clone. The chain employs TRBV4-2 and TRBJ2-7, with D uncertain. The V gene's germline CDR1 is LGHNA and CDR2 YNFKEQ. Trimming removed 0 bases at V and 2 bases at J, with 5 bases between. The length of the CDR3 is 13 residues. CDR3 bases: TGTGCCAGCAGCCAAGAAAATACCTACGAGCAGTACTTC. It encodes CASSQENTYEQYF.

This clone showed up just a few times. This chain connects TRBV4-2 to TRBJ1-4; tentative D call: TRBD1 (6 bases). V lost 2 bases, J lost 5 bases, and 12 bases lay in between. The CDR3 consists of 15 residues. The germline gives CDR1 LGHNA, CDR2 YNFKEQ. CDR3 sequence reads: CASSQSTGRNEKLFF. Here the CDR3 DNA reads TGTGCCAGCAGCCAATCGACAGGTAGAAATGAAAAACTGTTTTTT.

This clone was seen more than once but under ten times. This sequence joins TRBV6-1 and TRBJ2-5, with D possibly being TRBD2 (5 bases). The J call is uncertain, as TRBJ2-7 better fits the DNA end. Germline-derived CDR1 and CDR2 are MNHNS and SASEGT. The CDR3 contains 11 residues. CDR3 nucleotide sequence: TGTGCCAGTTCGCGGGCCTACGAGCAGTACTTC. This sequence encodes CASSRAYEQYF.

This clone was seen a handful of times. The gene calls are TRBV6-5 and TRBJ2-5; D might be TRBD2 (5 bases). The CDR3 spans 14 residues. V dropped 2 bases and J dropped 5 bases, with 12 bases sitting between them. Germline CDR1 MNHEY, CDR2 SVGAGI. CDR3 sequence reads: CASSYQLVSETQYF. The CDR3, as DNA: TGTGCCAGCAGTTACCAACTAGTCTCGGAGACCCAGTACTTC.

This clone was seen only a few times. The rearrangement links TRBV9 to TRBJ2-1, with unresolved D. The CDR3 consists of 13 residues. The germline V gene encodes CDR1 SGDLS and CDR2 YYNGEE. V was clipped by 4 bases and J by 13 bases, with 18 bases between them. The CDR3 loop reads CASSPDLVLSQFF. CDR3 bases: TGTGCCAGCAGCCCTGACTTGGTTTTGTCTCAGTTCTTC.

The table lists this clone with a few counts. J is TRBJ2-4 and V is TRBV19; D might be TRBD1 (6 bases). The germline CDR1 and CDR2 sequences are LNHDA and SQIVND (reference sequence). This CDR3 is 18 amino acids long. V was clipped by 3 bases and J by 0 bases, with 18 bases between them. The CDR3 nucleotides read TGTGCCAGTAGTATGGGGCAGAGGACAGATATAGCCAAAAACATTCAGTACTTC. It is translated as CASSMGQRTDIAKNIQYF.

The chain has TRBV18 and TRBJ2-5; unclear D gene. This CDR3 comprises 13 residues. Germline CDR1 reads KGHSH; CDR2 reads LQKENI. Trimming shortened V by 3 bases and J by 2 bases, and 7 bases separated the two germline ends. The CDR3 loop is CASSPIEQETQYF. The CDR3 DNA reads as TGTGCCAGCTCACCGATAGAGCAAGAGACCCAGTACTTC.

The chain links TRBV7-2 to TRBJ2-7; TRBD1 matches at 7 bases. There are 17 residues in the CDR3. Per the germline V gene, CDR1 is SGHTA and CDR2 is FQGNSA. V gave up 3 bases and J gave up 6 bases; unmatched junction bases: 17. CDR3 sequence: CASSFNLKGARLSEQYF. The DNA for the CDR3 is TGTGCCAGCAGCTTTAATTTGAAGGGGGCGCGTCTATCCGAGCAGTACTTC.

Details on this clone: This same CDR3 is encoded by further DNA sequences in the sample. The chain's CDR3 is CASSLGDYGYTF. The CDR3 DNA follows: TGTGCCAGCAGCTTGGGGGATTATGGCTACACCTTC. This sequence joins TRBV7-2 and TRBJ1-2, with D possibly being TRBD1 (5 bases). V was cut by 3 bases and J by 5 bases, with 7 bases left in between. The CDR3 extends over 12 amino acids. Germline values: CDR1 SGHTA, CDR2 FQGNSA.

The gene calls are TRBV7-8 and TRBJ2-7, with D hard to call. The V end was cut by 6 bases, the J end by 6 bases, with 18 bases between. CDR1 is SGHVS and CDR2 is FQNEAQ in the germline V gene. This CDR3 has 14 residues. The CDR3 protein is CASSLDGSHLEQYF. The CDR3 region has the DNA TGTGCCAGCAGTCTGGACGGATCCCACCTCGAGCAGTACTTC.

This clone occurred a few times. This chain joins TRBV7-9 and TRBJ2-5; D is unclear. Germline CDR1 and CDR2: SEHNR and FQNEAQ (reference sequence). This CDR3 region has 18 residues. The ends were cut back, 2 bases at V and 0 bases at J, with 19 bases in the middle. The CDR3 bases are TGTGCCAGCAGCTTATCCCGGGTTTGGGATGATAACCAAGAGACCCAGTACTTC. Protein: CASSLSRVWDDNQETQYF.

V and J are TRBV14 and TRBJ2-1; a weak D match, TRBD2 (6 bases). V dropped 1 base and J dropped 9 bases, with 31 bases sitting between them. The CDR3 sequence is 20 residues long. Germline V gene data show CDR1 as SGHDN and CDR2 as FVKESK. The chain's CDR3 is CASSQVRGLGLNILYGEQFF. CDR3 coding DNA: TGTGCCAGCAGCCAAGTTCGGGGTCTAGGACTAAACATACTTTACGGTGAGCAGTTCTTC.

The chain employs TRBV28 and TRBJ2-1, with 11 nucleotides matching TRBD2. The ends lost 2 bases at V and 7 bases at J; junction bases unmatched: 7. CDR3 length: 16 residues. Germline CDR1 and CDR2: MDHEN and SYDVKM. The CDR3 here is CASSLDTSGSYNEQFF. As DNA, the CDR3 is TGTGCCAGCAGTTTAGACACTAGCGGGAGTTATAATGAGCAGTTCTTC.

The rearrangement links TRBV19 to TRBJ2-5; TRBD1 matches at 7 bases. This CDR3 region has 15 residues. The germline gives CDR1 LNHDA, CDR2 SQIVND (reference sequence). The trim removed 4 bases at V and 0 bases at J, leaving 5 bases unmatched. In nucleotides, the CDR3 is TGTGCCAGTAGTACCAACAGGGGACACCAAGAGACCCAGTACTTC. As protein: CASSTNRGHQETQYF.

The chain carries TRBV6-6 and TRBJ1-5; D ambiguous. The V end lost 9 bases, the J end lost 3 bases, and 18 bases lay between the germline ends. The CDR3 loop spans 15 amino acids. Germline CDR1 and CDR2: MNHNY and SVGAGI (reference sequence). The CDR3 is CASIWGHTLNQPQHF. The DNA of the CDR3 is TGTGCCAGTATTTGGGGTCACACTCTCAATCAGCCCCAGCATTTT.